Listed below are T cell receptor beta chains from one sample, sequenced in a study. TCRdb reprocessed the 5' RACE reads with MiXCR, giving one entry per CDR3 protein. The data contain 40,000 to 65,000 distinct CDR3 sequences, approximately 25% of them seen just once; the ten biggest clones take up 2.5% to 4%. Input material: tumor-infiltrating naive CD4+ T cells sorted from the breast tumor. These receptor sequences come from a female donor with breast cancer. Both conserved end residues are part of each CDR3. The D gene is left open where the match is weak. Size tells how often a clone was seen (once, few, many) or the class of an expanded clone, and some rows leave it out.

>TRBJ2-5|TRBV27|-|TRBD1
CASTSGTGGQETQYF
TGTGCCAGCACCTCAGGGACAGGGGGACAAGAGACCCAGTACTTC
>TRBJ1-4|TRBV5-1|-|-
CASSLGNGFLNEKLFF
TGCGCCAGCAGCTTGGGAAACGGGTTCTTAAATGAAAAACTGTTTTTT
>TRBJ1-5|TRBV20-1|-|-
CSASSGNQPQHF
TGCAGTGCTAGTTCAGGGAATCAGCCCCAGCATTTT
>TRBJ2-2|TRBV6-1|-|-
CASSKTGTGELFF
TGTGCCAGCAGTAAGACAGGTACCGGGGAGCTGTTTTTT
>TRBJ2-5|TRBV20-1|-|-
CSAAPPARMETQYF
TGCAGTGCTGCCCCCCCGGCTCGGATGGAGACCCAGTACTTC
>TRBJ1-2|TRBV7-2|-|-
CASSSYLTGSEGYAF
TGTGCCAGCAGCTCCTACCTCACGGGCAGTGAAGGCTACGCCTTC
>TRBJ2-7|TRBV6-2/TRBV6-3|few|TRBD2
CASSSQRGSYEQYF
TGTGCCAGCAGTTCCCAGCGGGGATCCTACGAGCAGTACTTC
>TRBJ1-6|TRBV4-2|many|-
CASSLEANSPLHF
TGTGCCAGCAGCCTTGAGGCAAATTCACCCCTCCACTTT
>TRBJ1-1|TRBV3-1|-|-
CASSQRLGNTEAFF
TGTGCCAGCAGCCAGAGGCTGGGGAACACTGAAGCTTTCTTT
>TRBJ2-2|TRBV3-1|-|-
CASSPIPLVTGELFF
TGTGCCAGCAGCCCCATTCCTCTCGTAACCGGGGAGCTGTTTTTT
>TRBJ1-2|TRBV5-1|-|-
CASSWQGPGDGYTF
TGCGCCAGCAGCTGGCAGGGTCCCGGGGATGGCTACACCTTC
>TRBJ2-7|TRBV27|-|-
CASSLSGEGYEQYF
TGTGCCAGCAGTTTATCAGGGGAAGGATACGAGCAGTACTTC
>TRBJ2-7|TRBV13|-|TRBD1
CASRSDRGYEQYF
TGTGCCAGCAGGTCGGACAGGGGCTACGAGCAGTACTTC
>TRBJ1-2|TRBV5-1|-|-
CASSLGGGGYTF
TGCGCCAGCAGCTTGGGAGGTGGCGGCTACACCTTC
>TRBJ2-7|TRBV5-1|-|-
CASSLGLAGPYEQYF
TGCGCCAGCAGCTTGGGGCTCGCAGGACCCTACGAGCAGTACTTC
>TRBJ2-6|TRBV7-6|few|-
CASSPTGYGANVLTF
TGTGCCAGCAGCCCGACTGGGTATGGGGCCAACGTCCTGACTTTC
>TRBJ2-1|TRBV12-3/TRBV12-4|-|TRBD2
CAGGPGLAASYNEQFF
TGTGCCGGCGGGCCGGGACTAGCGGCCTCCTACAATGAGCAGTTCTTC
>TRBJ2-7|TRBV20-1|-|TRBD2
CSAPRDGRDEQYF
TGCAGTGCTCCCCGGGACGGGAGGGACGAGCAGTACTTC
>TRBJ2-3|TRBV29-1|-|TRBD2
CSVEGGGGTDTQYF
TGCAGCGTTGAAGGGGGAGGGGGCACAGATACGCAGTATTTT
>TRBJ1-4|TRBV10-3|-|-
CAISDGGNEKLFF
TGTGCCATCAGTGATGGGGGGAATGAAAAACTGTTTTTT
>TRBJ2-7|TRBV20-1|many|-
CSARGDNYEQYF
TGCAGTGCTAGGGGGGACAACTACGAGCAGTACTTC